This TCR beta chain came from a study of blood T cell repertoires in COVID-19. Assay: immunoSEQ multiplex PCR; the TCRdb copy retains only in-frame clones and omits some. The sample lists around 330,000 clones, around 89% occurring once. The sample consisted of peripheral blood. The sequence came from a woman aged 25 to 39 with COVID-19, enrolled during active disease.

In nucleotides, the CDR3 is TGTGCCAGCAGCCTGGGAGGGGAGGAGACCCAGTACTTC. Translating it yields CASSLGGEETQYF. The chain uses TRBV3-1 (or the pseudogene TRBV3-2) and TRBJ2-5, with 7 bases aligning to TRBD2. V lost 4 bases to trimming and J lost 5 bases; unmatched junction nucleotides: 4. CDR1 and CDR2 (germline): LGHDT, YNNKEL (reference sequence). The CDR3 spans 13 residues.